The 16 T cell receptor beta chains presented below share a single source sample, sequenced in a study of blood T cell repertoires in COVID-19. Data came from immunoSEQ multiplex PCR; TCRdb stores just in-frame clones and leaves some out. This table holds roughly 130,000 clones, more than 90% found once. The sequenced material came from peripheral blood. The source of these receptors is a man aged 45-60 years with active COVID-19.

The gene calls are TRBV4-2 and TRBJ2-5, with TRBD1 identical over 7 bases. This CDR3 comprises 14 residues. Germline values: CDR1 LGHNA, CDR2 YNFKEQ. The V segment lost 2 bases and the J segment 2 bases; nucleotides outside the gene matches: 2. The CDR3 sequence is CASSQPGQQETQYF. CDR3 sequence (DNA): TGTGCCAGCAGCCAACCGGGACAGCAAGAGACCCAGTACTTC.

The rearrangement uses TRBV6-8 and TRBJ1-2; 10 bases agree with TRBD1. Germline V lookup: CDR1 MNHGY, CDR2 SAAAGT. CDR3 size: 16 residues. The trim removed 6 bases at V and 6 bases at J, leaving 13 bases unmatched. CDR3 DNA sequence: TGTGCCAGCAGCCCCAGGAACGACAGGGGGCGTGATGGCTACACCTTC. As protein: CASSPRNDRGRDGYTF.

J is TRBJ2-3 and V is TRBV5-1; a weak D match, TRBD2 (5 bases). Trimming left V 5 bases short and J 0 bases short, with 7 bases between. Germline lookup yields CDR1 SGHRS and CDR2 YFSETQ. This CDR3 contains 13 residues. CDR3 DNA sequence: TGCGCCAGCAGGGAGGCTAGCACAGATACGCAGTATTTT. Amino acid sequence: CASREASTDTQYF. The variable domain in full, with the rest retrieved from reference TRBV5-1 and TRBJ2-3, is KAGVTQTPRYLIKTRGQQVTLSCSPISGHRSVSWYQQTPGQGLQFLFEYFSETQRNKGNFPGRFSGRQFSNSRSEMNVSTLELGDSALYLCASREASTDTQYFGPGTRLTVL.

This clone was seen a handful of times. This rearrangement joins TRBV4-1 to TRBJ2-1, with D perhaps TRBD1 (6 bases). CDR3 length: 16 amino acids. Germline-derived CDR1 and CDR2 are MGHRA and YSYEKL. V lost 1 base and J lost 0, with 10 bases in between. As DNA, the CDR3 is TGCGCCAGCAGCCAAGCACGGACAGCCTCCTACAATGAGCAGTTCTTC. Protein sequence: CASSQARTASYNEQFF.

The genes are TRBV18 and TRBJ1-5; 7 bases line up with TRBD1. The germline CDR1 and CDR2 sequences are KGHSH and LQKENI. The CDR3 has 14 amino acids. Unmatched junction bases numbered 6, after V lost 4 bases and J lost 6 bases. The CDR3 reads CASSLQGEGQPQHF. The CDR3 DNA reads as TGTGCCAGCTCACTCCAGGGGGAAGGTCAGCCCCAGCATTTT. The full variable domain, in which reference TRBV18 and TRBJ1-5 provide the parts outside the CDR3, is NAGVMQNPRHLVRRRGQEARLRCSPMKGHSHVYWYRQLPEEGLKFMVYLQKENIIDESGMPKERFSAEFPKEGPSILRIQQVVRGDSAAYFCASSLQGEGQPQHFGDGTRLSIL.

The rearrangement joins TRBV3-1 (or the pseudogene TRBV3-2) to TRBJ1-1; 8 nucleotides line up with TRBD1. The CDR3 covers 16 residues. Per the germline V gene, CDR1 is LGHDT and CDR2 is YNNKEL (reference sequence). V lost 0 bases to trimming and J lost 4 bases; unmatched junction nucleotides: 7. The CDR3 DNA reads as TGTGCCAGCAGCCAAGACCCCGGACAGGGAGGCACTGAAGCTTTCTTT. Protein sequence: CASSQDPGQGGTEAFF.

The CDR3 region is CSASPGLGALGNTEAFF. DNA of the CDR3: TGCAGTGCTAGTCCTGGGTTGGGGGCGCTGGGAAACACTGAAGCTTTCTTT. The rearrangement links TRBV20-1 to TRBJ1-1; the D gene is possibly TRBD1 (6 bases). The CDR3 totals 17 residues. With 3 bases removed from V and 2 bases from J, the gap between germline ends came to 22 bases. Per germline, CDR1 DFQATT and CDR2 SNEGSKA (reference sequence).

The chain is built from TRBV6-4 and TRBJ2-7; 8 bases align to TRBD1. The CDR3 contains 14 residues. Germline-derived CDR1 and CDR2 are MRHNA and SNTAGT. V lost 5 bases and J lost 3; bases outside the gene matches: 6. CDR3 sequence: CASSIGTGNYEQYF. The CDR3, as DNA: TGTGCCAGCAGTATCGGGACAGGAAACTACGAGCAGTACTTC.

The gene calls are TRBV19 and TRBJ2-2; 9 bases align to TRBD2. Germline CDR1 reads LNHDA; CDR2 reads SQIVND (reference sequence). There are 16 residues in the CDR3. V lost 7 bases and J lost 2; bases outside the gene matches: 8. In DNA form, the CDR3 reads TGTGCCAGTATTGATAGCGGGAGAATTAACACCGGGGAGCTGTTTTTT. This sequence encodes CASIDSGRINTGELFF.

In its sample, this clone was seen a few times. The chain uses TRBV4-2 and TRBJ1-4, with D perhaps TRBD1 (5 bases). The V end was cut by 1 base, the J end by 8 bases, with 14 bases between. Germline V gene lookup returns CDR1 LGHNA and CDR2 YNFKEQ. CDR3 length: 15 residues. The CDR3 region is CASSQVGQGEEKLFF. CDR3 coding DNA: TGTGCCAGCAGCCAAGTTGGGCAGGGCGAGGAAAAACTGTTTTTT.

The chain uses TRBV10-3 and TRBJ2-1; 14 nucleotides line up with TRBD2. The CDR3 covers 17 residues. Germline values: CDR1 ENHRY, CDR2 SYGVKD. V lost 6 bases and J lost 6; bases outside the gene matches: 10. The CDR3 here is CAIRTGTSGRGGNEQFF. The CDR3 DNA reads TGTGCCATCAGGACCGGGACTAGCGGGAGAGGAGGCAATGAGCAGTTCTTC.

The rearrangement links TRBV2 to TRBJ1-6; possibly TRBD1 for D (6 bases). V was trimmed by 6 bases and J by 4 bases, leaving 13 bases between them. CDR1 and CDR2 from the germline V gene are SNHLY and FYNNEI. The CDR3 sequence is 15 residues long. The CDR3 DNA follows: TGTGCCAGCAGGGGCGGACAGTCGTATAATTCACCCCTCCACTTT. Its translation: CASRGGQSYNSPLHF.

The V and J genes are TRBV29-1 and TRBJ2-3; no definite D call. Trimming took 8 bases from V and 8 from J, leaving 11 bases between them. CDR1 and CDR2 from the germline V gene are SQVTM and ANQGSEA. This CDR3 has 10 residues. DNA of the CDR3: TGCAGCCTTTGGCATGGTACGCAGTATTTT. Its translation: CSLWHGTQYF.

The chain combines TRBV4-1 with TRBJ2-7; TRBD1 might be the D (6 bases). The CDR3 covers 15 residues. Germline V gene data show CDR1 as MGHRA and CDR2 as YSYEKL. Between the trimmed V and J ends, which lost 0 bases and 3 bases, there was a span of 12 bases. CDR3 residues: CASSQDRTDIYEQYF. CDR3 DNA sequence: TGCGCCAGCAGCCAAGACAGGACAGACATCTACGAGCAGTACTTC.

The J gene is TRBJ2-5, the V gene TRBV24-1; D may be TRBD1 (5 bases). The CDR3 runs 14 residues. From germline, CDR1 is KGHDR and CDR2 SFDVKD. The V and J ends lost 5 bases and 5 bases respectively, with 14 bases between them. The CDR3 DNA sequence: TGTGCCACCAGTGGTAATAAAGGGGTGGAGACCCAGTACTTC. Protein: CATSGNKGVETQYF.

The CDR3 is CASSVSGRASGAGSDTQYF. The CDR3 nucleotides read TGTGCCAGCAGTGTCAGCGGGAGGGCCAGTGGGGCCGGCTCAGATACGCAGTATTTT. V is TRBV6-1 and J is TRBJ2-3, with 10 bases lining up with TRBD2. Unmatched junction bases numbered 17, after V lost 4 bases and J lost 4 bases. Looked up from germline, CDR1 is MNHNS and CDR2 is SASEGT. The CDR3 totals 19 residues.